The clone carrying this T cell receptor beta chain was counted between two and nine times. Time point given: newly diagnosed GD, antithyroid drugs for less than 3 months. RNA isolated from PBMCs was used to make the TCR library. This sample is drawn from a study of regulatory T cells in long-lasting Graves disease. CDR3-region Arm-PCR and iRepertoire HTBI primers produced the TCR beta libraries. A single record per CDR3 protein comes from TCRdb applying MiXCR to the multiplex PCR reads. Among 550,000 to 600,000 distinct CDR3 sequences listed, roughly a sixth were seen once. Trimming cost V 2 bases and J 5 bases; bases outside gene matches: 3. Per the germline V gene, CDR1 is GTSNPN and CDR2 is SVGIG (reference sequence). The CDR3 is 12 amino acids. The data were also submitted as part of a second study, on T cells in Graves' hyperthyroidism and ophthalmopathy.

This material consisted of peripheral blood mononuclear cells (PBMCs), taken at new diagnosis, from a patient treated with antithyroid drugs. The receptor was isolated from a man between 18 and 35 years old with Graves disease. This chain joins TRBV30 and TRBJ2-7; the match to TRBD2 covers 7 bases. CDR3: CAWSTGGDEQYF. CDR3 DNA sequence: TGTGCCTGGAGTACGGGGGGAGACGAGCAGTACTTC.